This entry features one TCR beta chain sequence. The target antigen is unknown. TRB was amplified from approximately 230 ng of peripheral blood genomic DNA per sample. The data originate from a study of T cell clusters in autoimmune cytopenias. Study in general: A median of about 50,000 TRB reads per sample yielded a median approximately 2,200 distinct clonotypes. Whole-study findings and limits: Primary autoimmune cytopenia patients appeared to lack physiological T cell clusters present in healthy donors. TRB repertoire shifts in secondary cytopenia and chronic lymphocytic leukemia mostly reflected lymphoma, not autoimmunity. Functional roles of the in silico T cell clusters still await experimental validation.

This CDR3 region has 15 residues. CDR1 is SGHRS, CDR2 YFSETQ, per germline. TRB rearrangements were amplified by touch-down multiplex PCR with mixed TRB-A/B primers. TCRdb reprocessed the multiplex PCR reads; each CDR3 protein has one entry and no DNA is given. The sample totals 7,800 or so distinct CDR3 sequences; its top ten clones hold approximately 5.1%. V usage is TRBV5-1 and J usage is TRBJ2-3; the TCRdb call, TRBD1, lacks DNA for checking. The receptor was isolated from a human donor with an autoimmune cytopenia or autoimmune hepatitis (not recorded which). Sequences were obtained from peripheral blood. The CDR3 here is CASSEDRGLTDTQYF.